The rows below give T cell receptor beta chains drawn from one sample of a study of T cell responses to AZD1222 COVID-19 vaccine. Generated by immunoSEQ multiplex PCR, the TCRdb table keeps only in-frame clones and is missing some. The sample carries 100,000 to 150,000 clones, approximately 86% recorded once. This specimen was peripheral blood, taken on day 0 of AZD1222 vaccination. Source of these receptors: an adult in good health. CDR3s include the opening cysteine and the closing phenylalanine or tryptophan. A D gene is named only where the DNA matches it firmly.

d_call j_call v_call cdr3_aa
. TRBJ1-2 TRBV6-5 CASLRGGAGGYTF
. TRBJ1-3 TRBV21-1 CASSKDPGQGNTIYF
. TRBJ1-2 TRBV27 CASRAPGDLNYGYTF
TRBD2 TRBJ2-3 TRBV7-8 CASSLRGLASSPPYF
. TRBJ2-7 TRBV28 CASRSGTYEQYF
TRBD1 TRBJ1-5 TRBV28 CASSLNRAGGNQPQHF
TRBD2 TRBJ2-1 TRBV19 CASSKRTGTSDAYNEQFF
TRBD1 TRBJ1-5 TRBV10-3 CAISGTGGGNQPQHF
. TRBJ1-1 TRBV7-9 CASNLRENTEAFF
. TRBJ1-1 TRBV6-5 CASSYSKGNTEAFF
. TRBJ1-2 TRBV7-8 CASSLGALRTYGYTF
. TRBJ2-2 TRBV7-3 CASSSPQGGELFF
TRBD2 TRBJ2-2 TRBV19 CASSRAGVGAGELFF
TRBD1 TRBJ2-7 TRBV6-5 CATGWTGSSYEQYF
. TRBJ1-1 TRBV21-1 CASSNSPDTEAFF
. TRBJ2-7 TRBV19 CASSIRGGTYEQYF
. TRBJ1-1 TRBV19 CASRTHEQGNTEAFF
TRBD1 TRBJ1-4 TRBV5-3 CARSLMSGGHEKLFF
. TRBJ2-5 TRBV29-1 CSVEGSQETQYF
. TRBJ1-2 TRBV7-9 CASSLVPGSSNYGYTF
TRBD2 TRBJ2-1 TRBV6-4 CASSDSPGLPQFF
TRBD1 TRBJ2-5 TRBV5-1 CASTSTGAQETQYF
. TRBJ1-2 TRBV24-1 CATSDLDRYYGYTF
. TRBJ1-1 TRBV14 CASSAGVSNTEAFF
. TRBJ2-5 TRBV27 CASSVDIQETQYF
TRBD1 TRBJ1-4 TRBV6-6 CASSPRPRTGGSTNEKLFF
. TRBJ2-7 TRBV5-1 CASSLVAGRSYEQYF
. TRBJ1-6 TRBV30 CAWSRTSGPLHF
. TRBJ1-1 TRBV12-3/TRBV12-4 CASSQPESTEAFF
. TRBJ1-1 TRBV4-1 CASSQDNGGTEAFF
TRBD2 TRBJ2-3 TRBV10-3 CAILGGEGDTQYF
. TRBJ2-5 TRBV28 CASSPLQGQETQYF
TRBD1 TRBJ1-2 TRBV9 CASSAPGQGVYGYTF
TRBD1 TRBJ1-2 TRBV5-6 CASSVEGQFFGAYGYTF
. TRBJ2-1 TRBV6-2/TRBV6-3 CASSYPPPFRSSYNEQFF
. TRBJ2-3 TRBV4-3 CASSQGNLQGRTDTQYF
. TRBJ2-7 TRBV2 CASLNGAQGLEQYF